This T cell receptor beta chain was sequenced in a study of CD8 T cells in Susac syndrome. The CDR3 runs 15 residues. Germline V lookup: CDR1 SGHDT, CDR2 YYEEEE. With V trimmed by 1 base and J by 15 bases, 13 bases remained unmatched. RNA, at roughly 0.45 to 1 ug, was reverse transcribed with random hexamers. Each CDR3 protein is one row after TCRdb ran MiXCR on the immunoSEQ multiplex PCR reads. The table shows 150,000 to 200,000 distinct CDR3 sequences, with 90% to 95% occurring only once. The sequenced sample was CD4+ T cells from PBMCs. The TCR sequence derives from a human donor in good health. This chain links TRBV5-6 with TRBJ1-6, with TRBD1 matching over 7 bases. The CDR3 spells CASSLLDRDVALLHF. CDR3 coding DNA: TGTGCCAGCAGCTTGTTAGACAGGGACGTCGCGCTCCTCCACTTT.